Relative to its sample, the clone carrying this T cell receptor (beta chain) is medium-sized. The CDR3 contains 14 residues. The germline V gene has CDR1 KGHDR and CDR2 SFDVKD. Trimming left V 3 bases short and J 3 bases short, with 11 bases between. In the source study's methods: CDR3 differences across clinicopathological groups were used to build a distant-metastasis classifier for papillary thyroid cancer. TCRdb re-analyzed the PCR reads through MiXCR. For this entry, the V and J calls and clone size follow TCRdb and not the study's own pipeline. The sample has approximately 30,000 clones; roughly a sixth are singletons. Ahead of thyroid surgery, no patient had received treatment of any kind. This entry comes from a study of metastatic and nonmetastatic thyroid tumors. Study in general: Repertoires from malignant and benign thyroid patients were compared across blood and tumor or nodule tissue.

Material: blood. The receptor comes from a female donor with papillary thyroid cancer or a benign thyroid nodule (not recorded which). Some clones in this sample may be carry-over from other donors' samples. V gene TRBV24-1 combines with J gene TRBJ2-7; possible D gene TRBD1, 6 bases. CDR3 in DNA: TGTGCCACCAGTGATGGGGGCGCTGGCTACGAGCAGTACTTC. It translates to CATSDGGAGYEQYF.